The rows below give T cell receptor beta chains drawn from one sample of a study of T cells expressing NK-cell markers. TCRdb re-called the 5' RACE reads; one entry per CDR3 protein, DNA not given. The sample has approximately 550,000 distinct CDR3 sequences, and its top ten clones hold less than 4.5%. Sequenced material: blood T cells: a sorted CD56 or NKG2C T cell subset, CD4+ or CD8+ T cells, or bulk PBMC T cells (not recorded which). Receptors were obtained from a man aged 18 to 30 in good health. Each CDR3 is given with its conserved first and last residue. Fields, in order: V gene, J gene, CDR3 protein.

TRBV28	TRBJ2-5	CASSRLSPTGETQYF
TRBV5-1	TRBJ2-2	CASNFVDTNTGELFF
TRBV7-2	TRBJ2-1	CASSRTSGSYNEQFF
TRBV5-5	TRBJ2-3	CASSLAGQGLIDTQYF
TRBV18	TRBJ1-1	CASSPPRQMNTEAFF
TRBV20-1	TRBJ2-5	CSANRRGLQETQYF
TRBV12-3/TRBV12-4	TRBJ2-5	CASIGEKQETQYF
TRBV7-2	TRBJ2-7	CASSQHPDEQYF
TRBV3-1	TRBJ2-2	CASKPGTRTGELFF
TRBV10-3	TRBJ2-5	CAISESMRDWESLDSKETQYF
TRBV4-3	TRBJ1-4	CASSQVSGRTNEKLFF
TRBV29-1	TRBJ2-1	CSGIDRGGLDEQFF
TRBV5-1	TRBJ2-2	CASSLPELQGGELFF
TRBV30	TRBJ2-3	CAWSVLADGDTQYF
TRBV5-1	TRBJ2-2	CASSPDPGSGELFF
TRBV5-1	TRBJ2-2	CASSPLGEGSGELFF
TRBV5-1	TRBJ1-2	CASSLESRNYGYTF
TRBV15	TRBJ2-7	CATSRDPGSPGEQYF
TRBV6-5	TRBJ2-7	CASSYSDTSYEQYF
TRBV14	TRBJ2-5	CASSQGVSGPQETQYF
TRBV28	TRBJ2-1	CASSVRDGPDEQFF
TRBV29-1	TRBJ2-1	CSVDTSSVLRYNEQFF
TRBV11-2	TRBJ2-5	CASSFIAGLQETQYF
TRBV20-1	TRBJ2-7	CSASVVPYEQYF
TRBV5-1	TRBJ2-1	CASSLEAGDRQFF
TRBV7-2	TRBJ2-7	CASSPGLVGEQYF
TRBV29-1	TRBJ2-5	CSVDQGGGETQYF